This T cell receptor beta chain was retrieved from a study of beta chain features in type 1 diabetes. General study points: Small HLA sub-analyses could not settle whether HLA shapes TCRB rearrangement. Cells carrying high TCR expression could end up over-represented when cDNA is sequenced.

Details on this clone: Antigen: not known.

All of the isolated RNA was reverse transcribed, so expressed TCRB transcripts were sequenced. Profiled with immunoSEQ multiplex PCR; TCRdb holds only in-frame clones, not every one. The sample yields under 150,000 clones, roughly 50% seen once. This sequence was found in a man aged 18 to 29 in good health. The sample consisted of Tregs from blood.

CDR3 in amino acids: CASSPTGGNQPQHF. DNA of the CDR3: TGTGCCAGCAGCCCGACAGGGGGCAATCAGCCCCAGCATTTT. This chain links TRBV7-3 with TRBJ1-5; 8 nucleotides line up with TRBD1. The germline V gene encodes CDR1 SGHTA and CDR2 FQGTGA. V trimming: 5 bases; J trimming: 2 bases; junction bases outside the gene matches: 2. The CDR3 totals 14 residues.